This TCR beta chain was sequenced in a study of cytomegalovirus exposure and HLA in healthy donors. Findings and limits, study-wide: Reportedly, diagnosis of cytomegalovirus status by the classifier showed high specificity and sensitivity.

Unrecorded immune exposure was likely among donors, who were nominally healthy when sampled. Remarks on this clone: Its antigen is currently unknown.

In the PCR, 60 Vbeta and 13 Jbeta primers were used. Libraries were prepared by immunoSEQ multiplex PCR; TCRdb keeps only in-frame clonotypes and omits some of them. The data contain roughly 150,000 clones, around 68% of them seen just once; the ten biggest clones take up about 9.4%. What was sequenced was PBMCs. The clonotype was recovered from a man younger than 40 in good health and CMV-seropositive.

The CDR3 coding sequence is TGTGCCAGCAGTTACTTGACACCCGGCGAGCAGTACTTC. Translating gives CASSYLTPGEQYF. The chain couples TRBV6-6 to TRBJ2-7; no reliable D call. The CDR3 sequence is 13 residues long. Trimming left V 1 base short and J 6 bases short, with 10 bases between. Germline CDR1 MNHNY, CDR2 SVGAGI (reference sequence).